The entry that follows covers one TCR beta chain sequence. TCRdb keeps only in-frame clones here, not all; method: immunoSEQ multiplex PCR. The table records 130,000 to 150,000 clones, approximately 91% of them present only once. The ends were cut back, 5 bases at V and 3 bases at J, with 24 bases in the middle. Germline V lookup: CDR1 SGHDN, CDR2 FVKESK. There are 18 residues in the CDR3. This sample was included in a study of blood T cell repertoires in COVID-19. Overall study: COVID-19 samples, acute and convalescent, were from the United States, Italy and Spain.

This chain joins TRBV14 and TRBJ2-3, with D tentatively TRBD2 (5 bases). This receptor was taken from a human donor in a cohort sampled during active COVID-19. Sequenced input: peripheral blood. The CDR3 DNA sequence: TGTGCCAGCAGCTCAATCCTGAGGGCGGGTTCGATAACAGATACGCAGTATTTT. Protein sequence: CASSSILRAGSITDTQYF.